Here is one T cell receptor (beta chain) with its context. A second PCR, run for roughly 7 to 12 cycles, used a sample-barcoded 5' primer plus a J-beta primer mix. From the 5' RACE reads, TCRdb called clonotypes with MiXCR, one entry per CDR3 protein. This sample yields roughly 800,000 distinct CDR3 sequences, of which about three fifths are seen a single time; roughly 22% belongs to the top ten. Every sample yielded at least 7 million isolated PBMCs. This entry comes from a study of blood T cells in healthy people across ages. The CDR3 consists of 14 residues. Germline values: CDR1 MNHEY, CDR2 SVGAGI. V dropped 8 bases and J dropped 1 base, with 14 bases sitting between them.

This TCR was recovered from a man under 40 in good health. Sequenced input: blood. V is TRBV6-5 and J is TRBJ1-1, with D maybe TRBD1 (6 bases). CDR3 loop: CASRRGSRNTEAFF. DNA for the CDR3: TGTGCCAGCCGGAGGGGGTCACGGAACACTGAAGCTTTCTTT.